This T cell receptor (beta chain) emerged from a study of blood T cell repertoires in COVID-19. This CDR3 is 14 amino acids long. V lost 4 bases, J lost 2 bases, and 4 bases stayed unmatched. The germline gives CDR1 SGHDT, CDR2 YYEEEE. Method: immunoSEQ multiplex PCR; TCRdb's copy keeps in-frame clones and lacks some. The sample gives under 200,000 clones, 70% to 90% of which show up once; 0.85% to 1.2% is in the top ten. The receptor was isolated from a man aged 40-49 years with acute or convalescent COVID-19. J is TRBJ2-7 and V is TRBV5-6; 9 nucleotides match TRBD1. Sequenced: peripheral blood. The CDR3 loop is CASSDRDRAYEQYF. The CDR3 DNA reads TGTGCCAGCAGCGACCGGGACAGGGCCTACGAGCAGTACTTC.